This is a list of T cell receptor beta chains from one sample in a study of T cell repertoires in cytomegalovirus infection. TCRdb fed the reads into MiXCR, producing one record per CDR3 protein. This sample has 450,000 to 600,000 distinct CDR3 sequences, with roughly 12% found just once. Sequenced sample: PBMCs. The receptors derive from a human donor in good health (CMV status not recorded). Some clones in this sample may be carry-over from other donors' samples. The conserved cysteine and the conserved F or W are not part of the CDR3 here. Each record gives: J gene, V gene, CDR3 protein.

j_call: TRBJ2-3; v_call: TRBV6-1; cdr3_aa: ASIPTGTDTQY
j_call: TRBJ2-1; v_call: TRBV6-2/TRBV6-3; cdr3_aa: ASSYVINNEQF
j_call: TRBJ1-1; v_call: TRBV20-1; cdr3_aa: SARDFRQGNTEAF
j_call: TRBJ1-2; v_call: TRBV3-1; cdr3_aa: ASSIWGGHRGYT
j_call: TRBJ2-2; v_call: TRBV5-6; cdr3_aa: ASSLELATDVGELF
j_call: TRBJ2-1; v_call: TRBV7-8; cdr3_aa: ASSDLRGAEQF
j_call: TRBJ2-3; v_call: TRBV2; cdr3_aa: ASSARRGSTDTQY
j_call: TRBJ1-1; v_call: TRBV27; cdr3_aa: ASSLALGTGNTEAF
j_call: TRBJ2-2; v_call: TRBV7-2; cdr3_aa: ASSSIAGYTGELF
j_call: TRBJ1-2; v_call: TRBV29-1; cdr3_aa: SVTQTGDYGYT
j_call: TRBJ2-2; v_call: TRBV28; cdr3_aa: ASSPTTSGYTGELF
j_call: TRBJ2-7; v_call: TRBV9; cdr3_aa: ASSARQNPPPYEQY
j_call: TRBJ2-7; v_call: TRBV28; cdr3_aa: ASSSPRTSGSGSYEQY
j_call: TRBJ2-6; v_call: TRBV6-6; cdr3_aa: ASSVWDSGANVLT
j_call: TRBJ1-5; v_call: TRBV7-9; cdr3_aa: ASSLGGDRAYSQH
j_call: TRBJ2-7; v_call: TRBV20-1; cdr3_aa: SARPDTNYEQY
j_call: TRBJ2-3; v_call: TRBV20-1; cdr3_aa: SALRDPQADTQY
j_call: TRBJ1-1; v_call: TRBV14; cdr3_aa: ASSHQTHTEAF
j_call: TRBJ2-3; v_call: TRBV20-1; cdr3_aa: SARPGGTTDTQY
j_call: TRBJ1-2; v_call: TRBV5-1; cdr3_aa: ASRDKQGAADGYT
j_call: TRBJ2-7; v_call: TRBV10-3; cdr3_aa: AINPTGSPYEQY
j_call: TRBJ2-1; v_call: TRBV28; cdr3_aa: ASSFGQGASNEQF
j_call: TRBJ2-4; v_call: TRBV28; cdr3_aa: ASSSTGVDAKNIQY
j_call: TRBJ1-1; v_call: TRBV6-2/TRBV6-3; cdr3_aa: ASSYAGSTEAF
j_call: TRBJ1-5; v_call: TRBV7-2; cdr3_aa: ASSTESGRADQPQH
j_call: TRBJ2-3; v_call: TRBV30; cdr3_aa: AWRGLAVTDTQY
j_call: TRBJ2-3; v_call: TRBV12-5; cdr3_aa: ASALGLPGADTQY